These T cell receptor beta chains were read from a single sample in a study of cytomegalovirus exposure and HLA in healthy donors. Clones were read by immunoSEQ multiplex PCR, and TCRdb kept only the in-frame ones, dropping some. The data show some 120,000 clones, 60% to 80% seen once. The sequenced sample consisted of PBMCs. These TCRs come from a man aged 45 to 65 in good health and CMV-seronegative. Both conserved end residues are trimmed from each CDR3. For some rows the clone size is stated as once, few or many, or as a class when expanded; others skip it.

>.|TRBV9
ASSRGEVAGEKLF
>.|TRBV10-1
ASSEGQNYEQY
>.|TRBV7-2
ASSLARAGGPH
>.|TRBV20-1
SASGGRGYT
>.|TRBV2
ASTQDRGHQETQY
>medium-sized|TRBV6-1
ASISGTTHNEQF
>.|TRBV21-1
ASSNPKGIGQGRGGDTQY
>few|TRBV5-4
ASSLPADTQY
>.|TRBV20-1
SANRAYEQY
>.|TRBV13
ASSGKGWGLTGELF
>.|TRBV18
ASSPSSRTAGEEQY
>.|TRBV19
ASSMTSGRNEQF
>few|TRBV2
ASRSLRGSYNEQF
>.|TRBV2
ASGYPAEEQF
>.|TRBV9
ASSVGQGDEQY
>.|TRBV11-3
ASSRGPLNTQY
>.|TRBV5-4
ASSFGLAGDQETQY
>.|TRBV7-8
ASSPFDRYEQY
>few|TRBV9
ASSPGDSRQY
>once|TRBV7-9
ASSLVGQGANQPQH
>.|TRBV27
ASKKIAGGQETQY
>few|TRBV11-2
ASSSPLAGGYYEQY
>.|TRBV7-9
ASSITGTGAGGYT
>once|TRBV12-5
ASGLVRGRGFTGELF
>.|TRBV5-1
ASSLGGRLADEQF
>.|TRBV6-5
ASSSSGEQY
>.|TRBV6-6
ASSYGQGAYNEQF
>.|TRBV11-3
ASSSHSGSTDTQY
>.|TRBV29-1
SASELQETQY
>.|TRBV28
ASRDNSGQGAGGYT
>once|TRBV9
ASSVATGYQETQY
>.|TRBV5-4
ASSSTSGIYNEQF
>.|TRBV29-1
SVDPSYARQETQY
>.|TRBV6-5
ASRSGQMNTGELF
>.|TRBV7-9
SSSLVGAEAF
>.|TRBV6-1
ASSERGDDGYT
>.|TRBV27
ASSFAGFETYEQY
>.|TRBV25-1
ASSASGRDRPYNEQF
>.|TRBV6-6
ASSHSRRGGGYT
>.|TRBV7-9
ASSRQGYQETQY
>.|TRBV4-3
ASSQDWLNQPQH
>.|TRBV19
ASAHAGETYEQY
>.|TRBV7-9
ASSLAGQGIMNTEAF
>.|TRBV27
ASRDSTSNQPQH
>few|TRBV28
ASSLSVYTDTQY
>.|TRBV28
ASSFRGDRAPNQPQH
>.|TRBV7-9
ASSLEAGNTEAF
>.|TRBV6-6
ASNPQGINQPQH
>once|TRBV25-1
ASSGDWSYEQY
>.|TRBV30
ACGTEFNQPQH
>.|TRBV6-4
ASRHRVKTEAF
>.|TRBV30
AWSVGGDGNTIY
>.|TRBV19
ASSIVGVEQF
>few|TRBV5-5
ASSFQGRLETQY
>.|TRBV28
ASSLTVSGNTIY
>few|TRBV6-6
ASSTRPSGEAF
>.|TRBV28
ASSLRGDLQETQY